This TCR beta chain was recorded in a study of CD8 T cells in Susac syndrome. RNA totalling roughly 0.45 to 1 ug underwent reverse transcription with random hexamers. TCR beta CDR3 was amplified by immunoSEQ covering 54 Vbeta and 13 Jbeta. One entry per CDR3 protein results from TCRdb running MiXCR on the immunoSEQ multiplex PCR reads. The sample includes about 430,000 distinct CDR3 sequences, more than 80% of them seen just once. Sequencing targeted TCR beta in T cells from blood (CD8+ and CD4+). The CDR3 has 13 amino acids. V lost 2 bases and J 8 bases, leaving 12 bases between the germline ends. Germline V lookup: CDR1 SEHNR, CDR2 FQNEAQ (reference sequence).

This chain links TRBV7-9 with TRBJ1-2; D call uncertain. Sequenced: CD8+ T cells from PBMCs. This sequence was found in a human donor with multiple sclerosis. The chain's CDR3 is CASSLTGQSGYTF. The CDR3 DNA follows: TGTGCCAGCAGCTTAACGGGCCAGTCGGGCTACACCTTC.